This record concerns one TCR beta chain sequence. Its matching antigen is unknown. This sample is drawn from a study of cytomegalovirus exposure and HLA in healthy donors. Study results and caveats: The authors later found HLA-associated TCR beta chains more clonally expanded than equally common others. As a later analysis revealed, the rate of TCR association differed by HLA locus, with DRB1 most and HLA-C fewest. In a later analysis, V- and J-gene trimming of beta chains associated with a DCLRE1C missense variant, replicated independently.

This PCR relied on a set of 60 Vbeta primers and 13 Jbeta primers. Data came from immunoSEQ multiplex PCR; TCRdb stores just in-frame clones and leaves some out. This table holds around 150,000 clones, more than 70% found once. V lost 3 bases to trimming and J lost 1 base; unmatched junction nucleotides: 0. CDR1 is SQVTM, CDR2 ANQGSEA, per germline. The CDR3 is made up of 14 amino acids. Healthy people donating bone marrow made up the donors. This clonotype was obtained from a man in his thirties or forties in good health and CMV-seronegative. The V and J genes are TRBV29-1 and TRBJ2-3; 11 nucleotides match TRBD2. The sample consisted of PBMCs. In DNA, the CDR3 is TGCAGCGTTGAGACTAGCGGGGGCACAGATACGCAGTATTTT. It translates to CSVETSGGTDTQYF.